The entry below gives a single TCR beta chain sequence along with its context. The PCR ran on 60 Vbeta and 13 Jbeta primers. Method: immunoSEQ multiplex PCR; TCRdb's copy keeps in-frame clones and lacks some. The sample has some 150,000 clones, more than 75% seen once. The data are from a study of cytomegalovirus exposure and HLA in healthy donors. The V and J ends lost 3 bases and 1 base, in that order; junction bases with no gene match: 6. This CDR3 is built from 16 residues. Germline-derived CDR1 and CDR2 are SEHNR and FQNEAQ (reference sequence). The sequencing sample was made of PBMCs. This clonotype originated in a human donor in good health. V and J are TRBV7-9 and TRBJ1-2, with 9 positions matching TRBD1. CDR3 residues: CASSLVRDRDNYGYTF. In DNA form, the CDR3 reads TGTGCCAGCAGCTTGGTTCGGGACAGGGATAACTATGGCTACACCTTC.